Below, 5 T cell receptor beta chains from the same sample are listed, as sequenced in a study of cytomegalovirus exposure and HLA in healthy donors. PCR amplification relied on 60 Vbeta primers (plus 13 Jbeta primers). Clones were read by immunoSEQ multiplex PCR, and TCRdb kept only the in-frame ones, dropping some. Seen here are under 110,000 clones, roughly 70% observed once, and the top ten hold less than 11%. Sequencing input: PBMCs. Every receptor here comes from a man aged 45-65 years in good health and CMV-seronegative.

This clone was seen a single time. The chain recombines TRBV15 with TRBJ1-2, with TRBD1 matching over 11 bases. This CDR3 is 15 amino acids long. J was trimmed by 4 bases and V by 5 bases; bases with no gene match: 6. Looked up from germline, CDR1 is LNHNV and CDR2 is YYDKDF (reference sequence). CDR3 loop: CATSPPGTGGYGYTF. For the CDR3, the DNA is TGTGCCACCAGCCCGCCCGGGACAGGGGGCTATGGCTACACCTTC.

V and J are TRBV28 and TRBJ1-5; a possible D gene is TRBD1 (6 bases). V was clipped by 8 bases and J by 3 bases, with 14 bases between them. This CDR3 contains 14 residues. Per germline, CDR1 MDHEN and CDR2 SYDVKM. CDR3 region: CASRTVGPNQPQHF. The CDR3 nucleotides are TGTGCCAGCCGGACAGTAGGCCCCAATCAGCCCCAGCATTTT.

The chain recombines TRBV5-4 with TRBJ1-4; D may be TRBD1 (6 bases). V was shortened by 4 bases and J by 6 bases, with 19 bases between the two germline ends. CDR1 is SGHNT and CDR2 is YYREEE in the germline V gene (reference sequence). The CDR3 is made up of 16 amino acids. The CDR3 coding sequence is TGTGCCAGCAGCACTAAAACACAGGGAGGGCATGAAAAACTGTTTTTT. This translates into CASSTKTQGGHEKLFF.

The gene calls are TRBV7-2 and TRBJ2-1, with 13 bases identical to TRBD2. Germline V CDR1 and CDR2: SGHTA, FQGNSA. The CDR3 length is 11 residues. V lost 4 bases, J lost 16 bases, and 1 base stayed unmatched. This chain's CDR3 is CASSWTSGSFF. DNA of the CDR3: TGTGCCAGCAGCTGGACTAGCGGGAGCTTCTTC.

V usage is TRBV30 and J usage is TRBJ1-1; possibly TRBD1 for D (6 bases). Germline V gene lookup returns CDR1 GTSNPN and CDR2 SVGIG (reference sequence). This CDR3 has 13 residues. The CDR3 DNA is TGTGCTTTCGACAGGACCGGAGGCACTGAAGCTTTCTTT. Translating it yields CAFDRTGGTEAFF.